The rows below give T cell receptor beta chains drawn from one sample of a study of blood T cell repertoires in COVID-19. Measured with immunoSEQ multiplex PCR; TCRdb has only the in-frame clones, and not every one. This table holds tens of thousands of clones, approximately 80% found once. Input material: peripheral blood. The receptors originated from a human donor in a cohort sampled during active COVID-19. The CDR3 runs from the conserved cysteine through the conserved F or W.

>TRBV2|TRBJ1-1|13
CASSETGYTEAFF
>TRBV7-6|TRBJ2-7|15
CASSPLAGTGNEQYF
>TRBV28|TRBJ1-2|12
CASRGQLYGYTF
>TRBV3-1/TRBV3-2|TRBJ2-2|19
CASSQDRRALAGNTGELFF
>TRBV28|TRBJ1-2|14
CASSRTGSNYGYTF
>TRBV10-2|TRBJ2-1|15
CASGETGGVVDEQFF
>TRBV23-1|TRBJ2-3|21
CASSHRDRGLAGSLSTDTQYF
>TRBV7-8|TRBJ1-3|17
CASSPSGRLISGNTIYF
>TRBV7-2|TRBJ2-5|14
CASSLAFRQETQYF
>TRBV27|TRBJ2-5|14
CASSPLRTIETQYF
>TRBV5-1|TRBJ2-2|16
CASSLDTGTNTGELFF
>TRBV18|TRBJ1-2|13
CASSRDRDYGYTF
>TRBV5-6|TRBJ2-7|15
CASIRDRGLSYEQYF
>TRBV15|TRBJ2-2|16
CATSRNREQRTGELFF
>TRBV15|TRBJ2-1|16
CATSREGGGIYNEQFF
>TRBV5-1|TRBJ2-1|13
CASSSGLRNEQFF
>TRBV10-3|TRBJ1-2|14
CAISEQGQGIGYTF
>TRBV19|TRBJ1-4|14
CASSLRGTNEKLFF
>TRBV28|TRBJ1-6|14
CASRTGQGNSPLHF
>TRBV30|TRBJ1-5|15
CAWSGPGRGNQPQHF
>TRBV7-3|TRBJ2-2|14
CASSARLNTGELFF
>TRBV6-5|TRBJ1-1|15
CASSPRRGEGTEAFF
>TRBV13|TRBJ1-4|14
CASSLGSRGEKLFF
>TRBV11-1|TRBJ2-5|16
CASSLLSAGSGETQYF
>TRBV27|TRBJ1-5|15
CASCRGQARNQPQHF
>TRBV3-1/TRBV3-2|TRBJ2-2|16
CASSLGLAGNTGELFF
>TRBV5-1|TRBJ2-3|15
CASSPTTSGRDTQYF
>TRBV11-3|TRBJ2-7|17
CASSGTQGAMGMYEQYF
>TRBV9|TRBJ1-2|13
CASRVQGAGGYTF
>TRBV2|TRBJ1-2|12
CASSDTGYGYTF
>TRBV2|TRBJ1-1|16
CASLVGQSFLNTEAFF
>TRBV28|TRBJ2-7|12
CASSTQGYEQYF
>TRBV5-1|TRBJ1-2|15
CASSFPGQGAYGYTF
>TRBV15|TRBJ2-7|16
CATSRDPVRGFHEQYF
>TRBV5-4|TRBJ2-3|17
CASSRTGASAQGDTQYF
>TRBV19|TRBJ1-4|16
CASRDDAGATNEKLFF
>TRBV11-2|TRBJ2-5|13
CASSQSRRGTQYF
>TRBV5-1|TRBJ1-4|13
CASSLDRGEKLFF
>TRBV29-1|TRBJ2-5|14
CSVSPTSGQETQYF
>TRBV6-2/TRBV6-3|TRBJ2-2|14
CASSYARDTGELFF